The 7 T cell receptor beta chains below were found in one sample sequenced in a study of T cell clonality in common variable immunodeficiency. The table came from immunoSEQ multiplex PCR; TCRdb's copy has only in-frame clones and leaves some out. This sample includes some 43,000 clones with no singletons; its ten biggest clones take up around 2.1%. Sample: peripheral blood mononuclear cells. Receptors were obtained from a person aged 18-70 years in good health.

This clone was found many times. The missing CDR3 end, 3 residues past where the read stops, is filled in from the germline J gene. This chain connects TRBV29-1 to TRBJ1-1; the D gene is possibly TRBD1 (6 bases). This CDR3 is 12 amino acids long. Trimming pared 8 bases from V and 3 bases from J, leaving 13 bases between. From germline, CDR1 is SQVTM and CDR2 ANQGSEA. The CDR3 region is CSTTSGDTEAFF. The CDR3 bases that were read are TGCAGCACCACTTCAGGGGACACTGAA. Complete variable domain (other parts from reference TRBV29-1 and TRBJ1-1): SAVISQKPSRDICQRGTSLTIQCQVDSQVTMMFWYRQQPGQSLTLIATANQGSEATYESGFVIDKFPISRPNLTFSTLTVSNMSPEDSSIYLCSTTSGDTEAFFGQGTRLTVV.

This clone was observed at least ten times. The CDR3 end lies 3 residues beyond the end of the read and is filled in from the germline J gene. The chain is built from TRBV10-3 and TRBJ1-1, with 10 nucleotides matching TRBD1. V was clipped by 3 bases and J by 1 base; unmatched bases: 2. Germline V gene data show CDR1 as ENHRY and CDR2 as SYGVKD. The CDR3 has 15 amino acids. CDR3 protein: CAISDGDRGNTEAFF. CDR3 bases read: TGTGCCATCAGTGACGGGGACAGGGGGAACACTGAA.

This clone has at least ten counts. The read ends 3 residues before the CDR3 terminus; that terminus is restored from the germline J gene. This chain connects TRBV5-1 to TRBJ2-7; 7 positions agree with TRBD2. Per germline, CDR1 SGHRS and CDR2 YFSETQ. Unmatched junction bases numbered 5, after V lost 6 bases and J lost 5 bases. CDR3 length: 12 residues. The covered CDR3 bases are TGCGCCAGCACCTCCGGGACTAACGAG. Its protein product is CASTSGTNE. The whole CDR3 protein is CASTSGTNEQYF.

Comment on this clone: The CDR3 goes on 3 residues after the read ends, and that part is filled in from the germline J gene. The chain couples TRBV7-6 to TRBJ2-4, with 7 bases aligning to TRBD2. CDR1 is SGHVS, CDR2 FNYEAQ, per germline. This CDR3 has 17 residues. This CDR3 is CASSLGDWGGNDYGQYF. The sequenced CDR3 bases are TGTGCCAGCAGCTTAGGAGATTGGGGGGGGAATGACTATGGT. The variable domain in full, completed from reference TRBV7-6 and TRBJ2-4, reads GAGVSQSPRYKVTKRGQDVALRCDPISGHVSLYWYRQALGQGPEFLTYFNYEAQQDKSGLPNDRFSAERPEGSISTLTIQRTEQRDSAMYRCASSLGDWGGNDYGQYFGAGTRLSVL.

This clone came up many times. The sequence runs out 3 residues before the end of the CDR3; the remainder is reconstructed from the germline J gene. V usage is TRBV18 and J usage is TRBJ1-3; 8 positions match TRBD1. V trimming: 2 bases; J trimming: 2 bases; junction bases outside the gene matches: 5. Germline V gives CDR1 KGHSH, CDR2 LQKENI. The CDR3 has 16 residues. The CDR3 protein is CASSPVDRGPGNTIYF. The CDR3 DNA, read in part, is TGTGCCAGCTCACCAGTCGACAGGGGCCCTGGAAACACC.

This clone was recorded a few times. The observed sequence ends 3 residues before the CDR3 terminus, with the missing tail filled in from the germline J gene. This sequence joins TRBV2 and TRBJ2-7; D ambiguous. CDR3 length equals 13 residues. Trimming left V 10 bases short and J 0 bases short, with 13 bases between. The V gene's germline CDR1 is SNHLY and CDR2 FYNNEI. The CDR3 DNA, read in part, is TGTGCCATAAAGGGTGAGAGCTCCTACGAG. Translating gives CAIKGESSYE. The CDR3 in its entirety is CAIKGESSYEQYF.

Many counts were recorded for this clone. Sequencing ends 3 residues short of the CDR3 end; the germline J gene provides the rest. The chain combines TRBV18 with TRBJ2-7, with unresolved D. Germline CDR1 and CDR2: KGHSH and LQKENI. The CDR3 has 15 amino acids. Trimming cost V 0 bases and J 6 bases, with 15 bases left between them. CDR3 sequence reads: CASSPPGGLGGEQYF. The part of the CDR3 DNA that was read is TGTGCCAGCTCACCACCTGGCGGCCTAGGCGGCGAG.